Sequencing of this TCR beta chain was carried out in a study of cytomegalovirus exposure and HLA in healthy donors. This clone was counted between two and nine times. PCR involved 60 Vbeta and 13 Jbeta primers. Only in-frame clones appear in the TCRdb table, and some are missing; sequencing was by immunoSEQ multiplex PCR. This sample has 100,000 to 150,000 clones; 55% to 75% occur once, and the top ten carry less than 2%. Germline V gene data show CDR1 as SEHNR and CDR2 as FQNEAQ (reference sequence). The V and J ends lost 0 bases and 5 bases, in that order; junction bases with no gene match: 11. The CDR3 spans 17 residues.

Sequenced material: PBMCs. The TCR sequence derives from a man younger than 40 in good health and CMV-seropositive. This chain joins TRBV7-9 and TRBJ2-7, with TRBD2 identical over 9 bases. This chain's CDR3 is CASSLAFGREGIHEQYF. CDR3 sequence (DNA): TGTGCCAGCAGCTTAGCGTTCGGGCGGGAGGGTATCCACGAGCAGTACTTC.